Here is one T cell receptor beta chain with its context. Its antigen is unidentified. The data are from a study of identical twins. V gave up 3 bases and J gave up 6 bases, with 23 bases separating them. The CDR3 has 17 residues. Looked up from germline, CDR1 is LGHNA and CDR2 is YNFKEQ. Through template switching, a universal primer site was introduced, and the cDNA contained unique molecular identifiers. TCRdb re-analysed the 5' RACE reads in MiXCR, keeping a single row per CDR3 protein. The table shows around 1.7 million distinct CDR3 sequences, with around a third occurring only once. Study-level findings and limits: The models systematically underestimated how much out-of-frame TCR alpha was shared in monozygotic twins. These conclusions were based on statistical analysis (cross-sectional, not following the same donors).

The chain has TRBV4-2 and TRBJ1-2; D is unclear. Sequencing used cord blood. The TCR was taken from a newborn girl in good health. Here the CDR3 DNA reads TGTGCCAGCAGCCACCCCGCGGCTTCCGTTGATGTGGATGGCTACACCTTC. It yields the protein CASSHPAASVDVDGYTF.